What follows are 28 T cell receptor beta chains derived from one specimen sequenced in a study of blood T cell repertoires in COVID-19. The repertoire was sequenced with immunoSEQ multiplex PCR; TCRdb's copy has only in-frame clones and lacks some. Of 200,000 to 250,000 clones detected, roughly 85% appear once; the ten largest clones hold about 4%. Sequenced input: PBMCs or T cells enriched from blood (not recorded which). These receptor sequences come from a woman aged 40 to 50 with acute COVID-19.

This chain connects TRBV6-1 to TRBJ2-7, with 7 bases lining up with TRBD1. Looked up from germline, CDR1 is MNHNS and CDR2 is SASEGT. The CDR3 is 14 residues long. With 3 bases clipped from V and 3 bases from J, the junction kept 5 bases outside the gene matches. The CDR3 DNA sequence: TGTGCCAGCAGTGAGGTGGGACAGAGCTACGAGCAGTACTTC. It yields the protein CASSEVGQSYEQYF.

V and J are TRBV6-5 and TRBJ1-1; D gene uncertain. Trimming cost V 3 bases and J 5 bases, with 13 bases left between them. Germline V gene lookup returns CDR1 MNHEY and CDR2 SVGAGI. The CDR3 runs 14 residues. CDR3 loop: CASSYSDSGTEAFF. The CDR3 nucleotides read TGTGCCAGCAGTTATTCTGATTCCGGGACTGAAGCTTTCTTT.

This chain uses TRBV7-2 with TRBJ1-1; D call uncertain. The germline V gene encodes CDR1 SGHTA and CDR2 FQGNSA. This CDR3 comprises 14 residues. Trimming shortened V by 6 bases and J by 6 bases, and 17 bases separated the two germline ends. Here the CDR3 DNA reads TGTGCCAGCAGGCCAGGCCACGCAAACCCTGAAGCTTTCTTT. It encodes CASRPGHANPEAFF. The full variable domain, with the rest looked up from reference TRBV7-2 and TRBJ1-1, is GAGVSQSPSNKVTEKGKDVELRCDPISGHTALYWYRQSLGQGLEFLIYFQGNSAPDKSGLPSDRFSAERTGGSVSTLTIQRTQQEDSAVYLCASRPGHANPEAFFGQGTRLTVV.

CDR3: CASSRTSGGQNEQFF. In DNA, the CDR3 is TGTGCCAGCAGCCGGACTAGCGGGGGGCAAAATGAGCAGTTCTTC. The chain couples TRBV11-1 to TRBJ2-1, with 14 bases identical to TRBD2. Germline CDR1 reads SGHAT; CDR2 reads FQDESV (reference sequence). The CDR3 length is 15 residues. After removal of 5 bases from V and 7 bases from J, the junction contained 4 bases not matched to a gene.

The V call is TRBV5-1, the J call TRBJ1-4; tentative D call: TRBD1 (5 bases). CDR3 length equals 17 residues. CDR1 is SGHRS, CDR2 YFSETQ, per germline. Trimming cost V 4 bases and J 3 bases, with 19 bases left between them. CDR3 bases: TGCGCCAGCAGCGAGACCAGACAGTCGATCCCTAATGAAAAACTGTTTTTT. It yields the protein CASSETRQSIPNEKLFF.

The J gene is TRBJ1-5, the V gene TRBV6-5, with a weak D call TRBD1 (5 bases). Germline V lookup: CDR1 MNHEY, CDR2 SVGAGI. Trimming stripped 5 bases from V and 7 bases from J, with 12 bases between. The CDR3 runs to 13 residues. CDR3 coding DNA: TGTGCCAGCAGTCGGGACTCAACCCAGCCCCAGCATTTT. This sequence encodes CASSRDSTQPQHF.

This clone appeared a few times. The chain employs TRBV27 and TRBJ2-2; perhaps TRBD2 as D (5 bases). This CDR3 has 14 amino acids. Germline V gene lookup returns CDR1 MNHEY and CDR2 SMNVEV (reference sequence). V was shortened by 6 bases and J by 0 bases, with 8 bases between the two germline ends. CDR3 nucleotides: TGTGCCAGCAGGAGGGAAACGAACACCGGGGAGCTGTTTTTT. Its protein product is CASRRETNTGELFF.

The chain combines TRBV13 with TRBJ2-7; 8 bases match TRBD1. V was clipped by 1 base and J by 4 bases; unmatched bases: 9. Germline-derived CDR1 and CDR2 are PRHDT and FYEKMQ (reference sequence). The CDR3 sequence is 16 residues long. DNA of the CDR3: TGTGCCAGCAGCTTAGTTCCACAGGGGGGTATGTACGAGCAGTACTTC. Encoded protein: CASSLVPQGGMYEQYF.

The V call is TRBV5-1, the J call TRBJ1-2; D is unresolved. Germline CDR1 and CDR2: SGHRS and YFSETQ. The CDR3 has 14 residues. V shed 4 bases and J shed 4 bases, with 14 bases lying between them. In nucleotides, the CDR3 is TGCGCCAGCAGCGGTGGGCCTCTCCTCTATGGCTACACCTTC. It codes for CASSGGPLLYGYTF. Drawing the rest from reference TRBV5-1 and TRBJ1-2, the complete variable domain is KAGVTQTPRYLIKTRGQQVTLSCSPISGHRSVSWYQQTPGQGLQFLFEYFSETQRNKGNFPGRFSGRQFSNSRSEMNVSTLELGDSALYLCASSGGPLLYGYTFGSGTRLTVV.

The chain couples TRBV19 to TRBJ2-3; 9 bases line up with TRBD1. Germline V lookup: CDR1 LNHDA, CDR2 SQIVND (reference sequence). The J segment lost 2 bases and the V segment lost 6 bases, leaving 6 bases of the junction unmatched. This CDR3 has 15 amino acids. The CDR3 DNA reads TGTGCCAGTAGGGGACAGGGCCTTTCCACAGATACGCAGTATTTT. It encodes CASRGQGLSTDTQYF.

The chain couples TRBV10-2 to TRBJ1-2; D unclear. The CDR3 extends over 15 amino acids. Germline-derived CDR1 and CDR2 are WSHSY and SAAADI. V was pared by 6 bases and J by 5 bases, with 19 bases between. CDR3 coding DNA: TGCGCCAGCAGCATCCGGGAGAACATGATTTATGGCTACACCTTC. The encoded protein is CASSIRENMIYGYTF.

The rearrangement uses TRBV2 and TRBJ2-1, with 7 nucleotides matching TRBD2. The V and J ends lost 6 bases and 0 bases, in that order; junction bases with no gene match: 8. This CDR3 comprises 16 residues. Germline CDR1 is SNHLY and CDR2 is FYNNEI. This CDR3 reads CASSRTSASSYNEQFF. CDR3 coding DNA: TGTGCCAGCAGCCGTACTAGCGCGAGCTCCTACAATGAGCAGTTCTTC.

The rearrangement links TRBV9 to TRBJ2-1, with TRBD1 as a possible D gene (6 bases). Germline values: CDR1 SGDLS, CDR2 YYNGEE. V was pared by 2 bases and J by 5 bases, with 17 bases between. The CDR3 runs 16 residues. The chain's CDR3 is CASSVEPRGGNNEQFF. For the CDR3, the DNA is TGTGCCAGCAGCGTCGAACCCCGAGGGGGAAACAATGAGCAGTTCTTC. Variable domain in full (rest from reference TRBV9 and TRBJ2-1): DSGVTQTPKHLITATGQRVTLRCSPRSGDLSVYWYQQSLDQGLQFLIQYYNGEERAKGNILERFSAQQFPDLHSELNLSSLELGDSALYFCASSVEPRGGNNEQFFGPGTRLTVL.

CDR3 sequence reads: CASSSSGGQIDTQYF. The CDR3 DNA reads as TGTGCCAGCAGTTCCTCGGGGGGCCAGATAGATACGCAGTATTTT. The chain combines TRBV27 with TRBJ2-3; maybe TRBD2 (7 bases). The CDR3 has 15 residues. The V gene lost 4 bases and the J gene lost 5 bases, with 16 bases spanning the gap. The germline CDR1 and CDR2 sequences are MNHEY and SMNVEV (reference sequence).

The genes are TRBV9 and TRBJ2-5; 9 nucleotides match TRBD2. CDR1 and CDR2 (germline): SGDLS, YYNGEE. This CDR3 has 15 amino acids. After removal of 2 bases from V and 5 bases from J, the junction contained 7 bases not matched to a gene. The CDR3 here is CASSVTQRGDETQYF. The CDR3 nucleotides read TGTGCCAGCAGCGTCACCCAGCGGGGGGACGAGACCCAGTACTTC.

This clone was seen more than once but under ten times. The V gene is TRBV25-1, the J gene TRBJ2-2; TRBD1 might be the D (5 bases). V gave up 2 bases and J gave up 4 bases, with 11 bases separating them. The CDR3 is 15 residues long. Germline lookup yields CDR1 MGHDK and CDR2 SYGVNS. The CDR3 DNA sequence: TGTGCCAGCAGTGAAGGGGCAGGCCCCACCGGGGAGCTGTTTTTT. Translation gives CASSEGAGPTGELFF.

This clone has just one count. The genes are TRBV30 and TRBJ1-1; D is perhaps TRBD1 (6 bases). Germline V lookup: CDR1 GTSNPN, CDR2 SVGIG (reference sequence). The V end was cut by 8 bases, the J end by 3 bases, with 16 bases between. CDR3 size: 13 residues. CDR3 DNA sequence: TGTGCCGGCTCAGGGGTATCGGACACTGAAGCTTTCTTT. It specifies CAGSGVSDTEAFF.

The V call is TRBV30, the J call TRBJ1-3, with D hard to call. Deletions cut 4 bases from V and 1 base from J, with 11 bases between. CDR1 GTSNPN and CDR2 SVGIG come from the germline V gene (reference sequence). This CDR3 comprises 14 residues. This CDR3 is CAWTRKYSGNTIYF. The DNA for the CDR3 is TGTGCCTGGACCAGGAAGTATTCTGGAAACACCATATATTTT.

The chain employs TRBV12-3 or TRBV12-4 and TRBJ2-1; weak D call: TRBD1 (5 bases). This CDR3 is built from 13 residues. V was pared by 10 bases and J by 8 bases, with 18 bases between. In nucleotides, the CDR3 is TGTGCCACCCAAAGAAGGGGAAGGGATGAGCAGTTCTTC. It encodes CATQRRGRDEQFF.

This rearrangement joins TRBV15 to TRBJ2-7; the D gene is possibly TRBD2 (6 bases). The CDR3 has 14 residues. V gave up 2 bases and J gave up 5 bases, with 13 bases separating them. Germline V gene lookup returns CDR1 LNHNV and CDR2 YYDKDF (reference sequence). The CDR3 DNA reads TGTGCCACCAGCAGAACCTTTGGGAGGAACGAGCAGTACTTC. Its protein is CATSRTFGRNEQYF.

CDR3 in DNA: TGTGCCAGCAGTTACACTAATGGTGAGCAGTTCTTC. Its protein product is CASSYTNGEQFF. V gene TRBV7-3 combines with J gene TRBJ2-1; D gene uncertain. Germline V gene lookup returns CDR1 SGHTA and CDR2 FQGTGA. The length of the CDR3 is 12 residues. Trimming shortened V by 6 bases and J by 9 bases, and 12 bases separated the two germline ends.

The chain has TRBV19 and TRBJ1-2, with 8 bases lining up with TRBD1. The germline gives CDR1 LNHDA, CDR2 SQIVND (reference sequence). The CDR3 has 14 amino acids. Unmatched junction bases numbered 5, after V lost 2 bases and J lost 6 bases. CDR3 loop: CASSILDRADGYTF. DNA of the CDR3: TGTGCCAGTAGTATATTGGACAGGGCCGATGGCTACACCTTC.

The CDR3 region has the DNA TGTGCCAGCAGCGACAGCTCCTGGCAGCCCCAGCATTTT. Translating gives CASSDSSWQPQHF. The V gene is TRBV7-2, the J gene TRBJ1-5, with a tentative D call TRBD1 (5 bases). CDR1 and CDR2 from the germline V gene are SGHTA and FQGNSA. Trimming removed 5 bases at V and 7 bases at J, with 12 bases between. CDR3 size: 13 residues.

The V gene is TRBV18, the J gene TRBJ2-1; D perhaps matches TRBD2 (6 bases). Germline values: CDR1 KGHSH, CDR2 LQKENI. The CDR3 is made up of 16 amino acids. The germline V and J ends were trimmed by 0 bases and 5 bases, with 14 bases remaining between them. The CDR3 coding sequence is TGTGCCAGCTCACCACCGCGCGGAGGAGGGAACAATGAGCAGTTCTTC. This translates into CASSPPRGGGNNEQFF.

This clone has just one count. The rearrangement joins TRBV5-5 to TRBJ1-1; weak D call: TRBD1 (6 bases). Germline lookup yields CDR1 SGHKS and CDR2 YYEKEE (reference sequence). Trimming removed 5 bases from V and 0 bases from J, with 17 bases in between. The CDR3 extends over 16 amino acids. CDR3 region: CASSLRVQGMNTEAFF. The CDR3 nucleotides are TGTGCCAGCAGTTTGCGGGTTCAGGGGATGAACACTGAAGCTTTCTTT.

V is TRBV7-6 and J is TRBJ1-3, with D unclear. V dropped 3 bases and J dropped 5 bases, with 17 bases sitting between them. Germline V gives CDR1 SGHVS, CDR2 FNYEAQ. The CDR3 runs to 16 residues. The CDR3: CASSLEPDRPRNTIYF. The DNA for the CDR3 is TGTGCCAGCAGCTTGGAGCCTGACCGCCCCCGAAACACCATATATTTT.

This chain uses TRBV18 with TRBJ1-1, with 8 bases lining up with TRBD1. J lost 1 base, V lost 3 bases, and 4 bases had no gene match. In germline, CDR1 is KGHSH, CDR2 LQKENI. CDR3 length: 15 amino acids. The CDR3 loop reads CASSPTGDGNTEAFF. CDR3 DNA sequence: TGTGCCAGCTCACCGACAGGGGATGGGAACACTGAAGCTTTCTTT.

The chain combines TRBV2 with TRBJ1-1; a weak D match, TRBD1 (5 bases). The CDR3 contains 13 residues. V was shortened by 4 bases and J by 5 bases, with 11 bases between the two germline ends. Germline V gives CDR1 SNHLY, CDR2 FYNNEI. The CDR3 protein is CASSVRGGTEAFF. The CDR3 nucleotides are TGTGCCAGCAGTGTTAGGGGCGGAACTGAAGCTTTCTTT.